These 7 T cell receptor beta chains were all obtained from the same sample, sequenced in a study of T cells after yellow fever vaccination. TCRdb recomputed calls from the 5' RACE reads with MiXCR, one row per CDR3 protein. The profile shows under 400,000 distinct CDR3 sequences, around a tenth of them singletons. Specimen: PBMCs, collected on the day of the first yellow fever vaccination. Receptors originate from a man younger than 30 who received the YFV17D yellow fever vaccine.

V usage is TRBV15 and J usage is TRBJ1-3; no clear D gene. Germline V gene lookup returns CDR1 LNHNV and CDR2 YYDKDF (reference sequence). Between the trimmed V and J ends, which lost 0 bases and 0 bases, there was a span of 9 bases. The CDR3 is 16 amino acids. The CDR3 nucleotides are TGTGCCACCAGCAGAGACCATAACCCCTCTGGAAACACCATATATTTT. It yields the protein CATSRDHNPSGNTIYF. The full variable domain, with the rest looked up from reference TRBV15 and TRBJ1-3, is DAMVIQNPRYQVTQFGKPVTLSCSQTLNHNVMYWYQQKSSQAPKLLFHYYDKDFNNEADTPDNFQSRRPNTSFCFLDIRSPGLGDTAMYLCATSRDHNPSGNTIYFGEGSWLTVV.

This clonotype was detected many times. The rearrangement joins TRBV6-2 or TRBV6-3 to TRBJ2-2; D might be TRBD1 (6 bases). The CDR3 is 15 residues long. V was trimmed by 10 bases and J by 3 bases, leaving 18 bases between them. Germline V CDR1 and CDR2: MNHEY, SVGEGT. As DNA, the CDR3 is TGTGCCATCCAAAGAACGGACAGAGACACCGGGGAGCTGTTTTTT. It is translated as CAIQRTDRDTGELFF.

The chain combines TRBV25-1 with TRBJ1-4; 7 nucleotides align to TRBD1. V lost 6 bases to trimming and J lost 11 bases; unmatched junction nucleotides: 3. Germline V gene data show CDR1 as MGHDK and CDR2 as SYGVNS. The CDR3 is 11 residues long. CDR3 protein: CASRTGLKLFF. The CDR3 bases are TGTGCCAGCAGGACAGGGCTGAAACTGTTTTTT.

This clonotype has just a few counts. The chain recombines TRBV12-3 or TRBV12-4 with TRBJ2-1; 15 positions agree with TRBD2. With V trimmed by 3 bases and J by 9 bases, 12 bases remained unmatched. CDR3 length: 18 residues. The CDR3 sequence: CASSFRFWTSGGAVEQFF. The CDR3 coding sequence is TGTGCCAGCAGTTTTAGATTCTGGACTAGCGGGGGGGCAGTTGAGCAGTTCTTC.

This chain joins TRBV6-6 and TRBJ2-7; D not resolved. The germline gives CDR1 MNHNY, CDR2 SVGAGI (reference sequence). The V end lost 6 bases, the J end lost 3 bases, and 9 bases lay between the germline ends. This CDR3 contains 12 residues. In DNA form, the CDR3 reads TGTGCCAGCAGACGGACCCTCTACGAGCAGTACTTC. The encoded protein is CASRRTLYEQYF.

The CDR3 nucleotides read TGTGCCAGCAGTTACGCGCGTGACAGGGAGAACACCGGGGAGCTGTTTTTT. Its protein product is CASSYARDRENTGELFF. The chain couples TRBV6-5 to TRBJ2-2, with 7 bases fitting TRBD1. The CDR3 contains 17 residues. With 2 bases clipped from V and 1 base from J, the junction kept 7 bases outside the gene matches. The germline gives CDR1 MNHEY, CDR2 SVGAGI.

This clonotype was counted a few times. The chain uses TRBV6-1 and TRBJ2-3, with TRBD1 matching 8 bases. Looked up from germline, CDR1 is MNHNS and CDR2 is SASEGT. V lost 5 bases to trimming and J lost 0 bases; unmatched junction nucleotides: 10. The CDR3 is made up of 17 amino acids. DNA for the CDR3: TGTGCCAGCAGTCATGGGACAGGCCCTCCTAGCACAGATACGCAGTATTTT. This encodes CASSHGTGPPSTDTQYF.